These 3 T cell receptor beta chains were all obtained from the same sample, sequenced in a study of shared clonotypes between healthy human individuals. Sequencing used immunoSEQ multiplex PCR; TCRdb keeps in-frame clones, though not all of them. The sample shows about 2.4 million clones, around 94% of them seen only once. Sequenced: naive CD4+ T cells sorted from blood. Stated subset: CD45RA+ positively selected. These receptor sequences come from a man in his late teens or twenties in good health.

To note about this clone: The same CDR3 arises from other DNA sequences in this sample as well. The V call is TRBV18, the J call TRBJ1-3; D gene unclear. The V gene lost 0 bases and the J gene lost 0 bases, with 6 bases spanning the gap. Per the germline V gene, CDR1 is KGHSH and CDR2 is LQKENI. This CDR3 has 15 residues. This CDR3 is CASSPPGGSGNTIYF. CDR3 bases: TGTGCCAGCTCACCACCGGGTGGCTCTGGAAACACCATATATTTT. The full variable domain, rest sourced from reference TRBV18 and TRBJ1-3, is NAGVMQNPRHLVRRRGQEARLRCSPMKGHSHVYWYRQLPEEGLKFMVYLQKENIIDESGMPKERFSAEFPKEGPSILRIQQVVRGDSAAYFCASSPPGGSGNTIYFGEGSWLTVV.

The chain links TRBV7-9 to TRBJ2-1; maybe TRBD2 (5 bases). Germline V gene lookup returns CDR1 SEHNR and CDR2 FQNEAQ (reference sequence). V lost 5 bases to trimming and J lost 10 bases, with 9 bases between them. This CDR3 is built from 11 residues. The CDR3 DNA reads as TGTGCCAGCAGCGGACTGGAAGAGCAGTTCTTC. It is translated as CASSGLEEQFF.

This clone has a handful of counts. The rearrangement joins TRBV5-6 to TRBJ1-5, with 7 nucleotides matching TRBD1. V lost 2 bases to trimming and J lost 4 bases; unmatched junction nucleotides: 3. Looked up from germline, CDR1 is SGHDT and CDR2 is YYEEEE. The CDR3 runs 14 residues. The CDR3 protein is CASSFRDRNQPQHF. The CDR3 DNA reads as TGTGCCAGCAGCTTCCGGGACAGAAATCAGCCCCAGCATTTT.